A single T cell receptor beta chain is shown here with its context. The sample originates from a study of blood T cell repertoires in COVID-19. The J segment lost 8 bases and the V segment lost 6 bases, leaving 12 bases of the junction unmatched. CDR1 and CDR2 (germline): KGHSH, LQKENI. This CDR3 has 14 amino acids. The study drew participants aged about 18 to 89 years from under 30 US areas. Some clones are missing from TCRdb's copy, which holds only in-frame ones; the method was immunoSEQ multiplex PCR. The data show approximately 280,000 clones, 85% to 90% seen once. The V gene is TRBV18, the J gene TRBJ1-2, with 7 bases lining up with TRBD1. Material: PBMCs or T cells enriched from blood (not recorded which). This clonotype was sampled from a woman between 55 and 75 years old who had recovered from COVID-19. CDR3 bases: TGTGCCAGCTCCCTCGGGACAGACCTTGGGGGCTACACCTTC. It specifies CASSLGTDLGGYTF.